The 28 T cell receptor beta chains below come from one sample, sequenced in a study of T cell clonality in common variable immunodeficiency. Sequenced by immunoSEQ multiplex PCR; TCRdb stores in-frame clones only, minus some. The sample has tens of thousands of clones, none seen only once; the top ten hold around 0.82%. The specimen sequenced was peripheral blood mononuclear cells. The receptor source for this set is a person aged 18 to 75 in good health.

This clone was observed at least ten times. From the germline J gene comes the end of the CDR3, since the read stops 3 residues before it. The chain links TRBV19 to TRBJ2-2, with a possible D match to TRBD2 (6 bases). CDR3 length: 15 residues. V lost 5 bases to trimming and J lost 7 bases, with 17 bases between them. The germline gives CDR1 LNHDA, CDR2 SQIVND (reference sequence). The CDR3 DNA, read in part, is TGTGCCAGTAGTGTACCGCGGGGCGTTAGCGGGGAG. Translating it yields CASSVPRGVSGE. The CDR3, in full, reads CASSVPRGVSGELFF.

This clone occurred many times. The read stops 3 residues short of the end of the CDR3; the missing end is completed from the germline J gene. The chain has TRBV30 and TRBJ2-2; 8 bases agree with TRBD1. After removal of 4 bases from V and 7 bases from J, the junction contained 11 bases not matched to a gene. Germline loops: CDR1 GTSNPN, CDR2 SVGIG (reference sequence). The CDR3 consists of 15 residues. Incomplete CDR3 DNA: TGTGCCTGGACGGGGAGACAGGGGTTCATCGGGGAG. It yields the protein CAWTGRQGFIGE. The CDR3, in full, reads CAWTGRQGFIGELFF.

This clone was counted between two and nine times. With the read ending 3 residues before the CDR3 end, the germline J gene is used to fill in that end. The gene calls are TRBV5-1 and TRBJ2-1; D uncertain. The CDR3 has 12 residues. V shed 4 bases and J shed 9 bases, with 11 bases lying between them. The germline gives CDR1 SGHRS, CDR2 YFSETQ. Partial CDR3 DNA: TGCGCCAGCAGCCTCCTAGAAGGTGAG. Protein: CASSLLEGE. The whole CDR3 region reads CASSLLEGEQFF.

In its sample, this clone was seen many times. The CDR3 goes on 3 residues after the read ends, and that part is filled in from the germline J gene. The genes are TRBV19 and TRBJ1-5, with D tentatively TRBD1 (5 bases). Trimming took off 3 bases at V and 1 base at J, with 10 bases between the two ends. Germline values: CDR1 LNHDA, CDR2 SQIVND (reference sequence). This CDR3 has 15 amino acids. The covered CDR3 bases are TGTGCCAGTAGTATCTCCCCAGGGAGCAATCAGCCC. Translated, it gives CASSISPGSNQP. The entire CDR3 is CASSISPGSNQPQHF. The full variable domain, completed using reference TRBV19 and TRBJ1-5, is DGGITQSPKYLFRKEGQNVTLSCEQNLNHDAMYWYRQDPGQGLRLIYYSQIVNDFQKGDIAEGYSVSREKKESFPLTVTSAQKNPTAFYLCASSISPGSNQPQHFGDGTRLSIL.

This clone was recorded many times. The read ends 3 residues before the CDR3 terminus; that terminus is restored from the germline J gene. The J gene is TRBJ2-2, the V gene TRBV10-3; D is uncertain. Germline-derived CDR1 and CDR2 are ENHRY and SYGVKD. V was cut by 7 bases and J by 7 bases, with 13 bases left in between. The CDR3 is made up of 13 amino acids. Incomplete CDR3 DNA: TGTGCCATCAAGTGGGCTCAGGACGGGGAG. This codes for CAIKWAQDGE. The full CDR3 protein reads CAIKWAQDGELFF.

This clone occurred many times. Read coverage stops 3 residues before the CDR3 terminus; the germline J gene supplies the remainder. The chain uses TRBV30 and TRBJ2-1; 7 bases line up with TRBD1. Trimming removed 4 bases from V and 4 bases from J; junction bases left unmatched: 7. Per the germline V gene, CDR1 is GTSNPN and CDR2 is SVGIG (reference sequence). The CDR3 extends over 14 amino acids. The covered CDR3 bases are TGTGCCTGGACTGGACAGGCCCTATACAATGAG. Protein product: CAWTGQALYNE. The CDR3 in its entirety is CAWTGQALYNEQFF.

This clone was counted a few times. The read stops 3 residues short of the end of the CDR3; the missing end is completed from the germline J gene. The chain uses TRBV11-2 and TRBJ2-7; 7 nucleotides align to TRBD1. The V gene's germline CDR1 is SGHAT and CDR2 FQNNGV. The junction had 5 bases not matched to a gene; V was cut back by 1 base and J by 2 bases. This CDR3 spans 15 amino acids. The DNA read from the CDR3 is TGTGCCAGCAGCTTAGGTCGGGACAGAGCCTACGAG. Translation: CASSLGRDRAYE. The CDR3 in full is CASSLGRDRAYEQYF.

Of note for this clone: The missing CDR3 end, 3 residues past where the read stops, is filled in from the germline J gene. The chain carries TRBV20-1 and TRBJ1-1; tentatively, D is TRBD1 (6 bases). The V gene lost 5 bases and the J gene lost 7 bases, with 17 bases spanning the gap. CDR3 length equals 13 residues. The germline gives CDR1 DFQATT, CDR2 SNEGSKA (reference sequence). The CDR3 bases that were read are TGCAGTGCTGGGGCTACCGGACAGCTTGAA. This encodes CSAGATGQLE. The full CDR3 protein is CSAGATGQLEAFF.

The sample holds many counts of this clone. Sequencing ends 3 residues short of the CDR3 end; the germline J gene provides the rest. The V gene is TRBV12-3 or TRBV12-4, the J gene TRBJ2-7, with 7 bases aligning to TRBD2. The CDR3 sequence is 15 residues long. Trimming took 2 bases from V and 3 from J; bases not matched to a gene: 7. The CDR3 protein is CASSLPQGGVYEQYF. CDR3 DNA, as far as it was read: TGTGCCAGCAGTTTACCCCAGGGAGGGGTCTACGAG.

For this clone: The read gets to within 3 residues of the CDR3 end, and the germline J gene fills in the rest. The chain joins TRBV19 to TRBJ1-2; no firm D call. Between the trimmed V and J ends, which lost 2 bases and 1 base, there was a span of 8 bases. There are 14 residues in the CDR3. CDR1 and CDR2 (germline): LNHDA, SQIVND (reference sequence). Incomplete CDR3 DNA: TGTGCCAGTAGTATACAGGATGGTAACTATGGC. It translates to CASSIQDGNYG. The whole CDR3 sequence reads CASSIQDGNYGYTF. The variable domain in full, with the rest retrieved from reference TRBV19 and TRBJ1-2, is DGGITQSPKYLFRKEGQNVTLSCEQNLNHDAMYWYRQDPGQGLRLIYYSQIVNDFQKGDIAEGYSVSREKKESFPLTVTSAQKNPTAFYLCASSIQDGNYGYTFGSGTRLTVV.

This clone was seen many times. The CDR3 is cut off 3 residues early in the read; its end comes from the germline J gene. The chain is built from TRBV20-1 and TRBJ2-3, with D maybe TRBD2 (8 bases). Trimming pared 8 bases from V and 4 bases from J, leaving 19 bases between. The CDR3 is 14 residues long. CDR1 is DFQATT, CDR2 SNEGSKA, per germline (reference sequence). The CDR3 sequence is CSRQGSAGADTQYF. Partial CDR3 DNA: TGCAGTAGACAGGGCTCAGCGGGGGCAGATACG.

In this sample, this clone turned up many times. CDR3 protein: CSARHSGRTYEQYF. CDR3 DNA, as far as it was read: TGCAGTGCGCGGCATAGCGGGAGGACCTACGAG. The V and J genes are TRBV20-1 and TRBJ2-7; 10 bases match TRBD2. The CDR3 extends 3 residues past the end of the read, so its final part is completed from the germline J gene. CDR3 length equals 14 residues. In germline, CDR1 is DFQATT, CDR2 SNEGSKA (reference sequence). V gave up 6 bases and J gave up 2 bases; unmatched junction bases: 7.

This clone has a count of ten or more. From the germline J gene comes the end of the CDR3, since the read stops 3 residues before it. This rearrangement joins TRBV7-2 to TRBJ2-2, with D unclear. The CDR3 contains 15 residues. CDR1 SGHTA and CDR2 FQGNSA come from the germline V gene. Trimming pared 2 bases from V and 6 bases from J, leaving 13 bases between. CDR3 DNA (partial): TGTGCCAGCAGCTTAAGCCTAAGTAATTCCGGGGAG. Translation gives CASSLSLSNSGE. The CDR3 reads in full as CASSLSLSNSGELFF.

This clone was recorded at least ten times. The CDR3 end lies 3 residues beyond the end of the read and is filled in from the germline J gene. V and J are TRBV20-1 and TRBJ2-7; 8 bases are a match to TRBD1. Germline CDR1 reads DFQATT; CDR2 reads SNEGSKA (reference sequence). V was clipped by 6 bases and J by 5 bases; unmatched bases: 12. CDR3 length: 14 residues. CDR3 residues: CSAIRTGKMDEQYF. The sequenced CDR3 bases are TGCAGTGCGATTCGGACAGGGAAGATGGACGAG.

This clone was recorded at least ten times. The CDR3 end lies 3 residues beyond the end of the read and is filled in from the germline J gene. This rearrangement joins TRBV5-6 to TRBJ2-2, with D perhaps matching TRBD2 (6 bases). Germline lookup yields CDR1 SGHDT and CDR2 YYEEEE. The CDR3 consists of 13 residues. Trimming stripped 1 base from V and 6 bases from J, with 7 bases between. CDR3 DNA, as far as it was read: TGTGCCAGCAGCTTGTGGGGGGCCGGGGAG. This gives the protein CASSLWGAGE. The CDR3 in full is CASSLWGAGELFF.

This clone occurred many times. The read gets to within 3 residues of the CDR3 end, and the germline J gene fills in the rest. The chain carries TRBV19 and TRBJ2-2; 8 bases align to TRBD1. The V segment lost 5 bases and the J segment 3 bases; nucleotides outside the gene matches: 8. The CDR3 runs 16 residues. CDR1 and CDR2 (germline): LNHDA, SQIVND (reference sequence). The CDR3 bases that were read are TGTGCCAGTAGTCCCCGACAGGGGATCGACACCGGGGAG. Translation gives CASSPRQGIDTGE. Given in full, the CDR3 is CASSPRQGIDTGELFF.

This clone showed up many times. The CDR3 end lies 3 residues beyond the end of the read and is filled in from the germline J gene. V is TRBV7-2 and J is TRBJ1-6, with a weak D call TRBD1 (5 bases). This CDR3 contains 12 residues. The ends were cut back, 6 bases at V and 8 bases at J, with 8 bases in the middle. Germline V lookup: CDR1 SGHTA, CDR2 FQGNSA. The sequenced CDR3 bases are TGTGCCAGCAGTCGGGGGTATTCACCC. This encodes CASSRGYSP. The full-length CDR3 reads as CASSRGYSPLHF.

This clone was seen repeatedly, ten times or more. The sequence runs out 3 residues before the end of the CDR3; the remainder is reconstructed from the germline J gene. The rearrangement joins TRBV30 to TRBJ1-5; 8 bases align to TRBD1. Germline V gives CDR1 GTSNPN, CDR2 SVGIG (reference sequence). This CDR3 is 16 amino acids long. The V gene end was trimmed by 0 bases and the J gene end by 5 bases; junction bases not matched to a gene: 9. The CDR3 loop reads CAWSVRGQGVDQPQHF. CDR3 DNA (partial): TGTGCCTGGAGTGTACGTGGACAGGGCGTCGATCAGCCC.

This clone was picked up a small number of times. CDR3 residues: CAWSILGSNTGELFF. The CDR3 DNA, read in part, is TGTGCCTGGAGTATATTAGGGTCGAACACCGGGGAG. The V gene is TRBV30, the J gene TRBJ2-2; D call uncertain. Coverage ceases 3 residues before the CDR3 finishes, and the germline J gene fills in the end. Germline CDR1 and CDR2: GTSNPN and SVGIG (reference sequence). V was clipped by 2 bases and J by 0 bases, with 10 bases between them. The CDR3 spans 15 residues.

Many counts were recorded for this clone. The read ends 3 residues before the CDR3 terminus; that terminus is restored from the germline J gene. The chain combines TRBV4-1 with TRBJ2-3; D gene unclear. Deletions cut 0 bases from V and 4 bases from J, with 14 bases between. Germline lookup yields CDR1 MGHRA and CDR2 YSYEKL. This CDR3 region has 16 residues. Partial CDR3 DNA: TGCGCCAGCAGCCAAGATCGGCTAGAGCAATCAGATACG. This encodes CASSQDRLEQSDT. The CDR3 in full is CASSQDRLEQSDTQYF.

This clone was picked up many times. Coverage ceases 3 residues before the CDR3 finishes, and the germline J gene fills in the end. The rearrangement links TRBV7-2 to TRBJ2-7, with a weak D call TRBD1 (6 bases). The ends were cut back, 7 bases at V and 0 bases at J, with 13 bases in the middle. This CDR3 spans 14 amino acids. The V gene's germline CDR1 is SGHTA and CDR2 FQGNSA. CDR3 sequence: CASNLQGSSYEQYF. The part of the CDR3 DNA that was read is TGTGCCAGCAACCTACAGGGTAGCTCCTACGAG.

This clone was observed many times. The read stops 3 residues short of the end of the CDR3; the missing end is completed from the germline J gene. The chain recombines TRBV7-2 with TRBJ2-2, with TRBD2 matching over 7 bases. CDR1 SGHTA and CDR2 FQGNSA come from the germline V gene. The CDR3 has 15 residues. The CDR3 here is CAGTVRASGTGELFF. The part of the CDR3 DNA that was read is TGTGCTGGAACTGTAAGGGCTAGCGGCACCGGGGAG.

This clone was observed at least ten times. Read coverage stops 3 residues before the CDR3 terminus; the germline J gene supplies the remainder. This chain joins TRBV4-2 and TRBJ2-1; 12 nucleotides line up with TRBD2. V was pared by 4 bases and J by 4 bases, with 8 bases of the junction left unmatched. Germline assignment: CDR1 LGHNA and CDR2 YNFKEQ. CDR3 length equals 17 residues. The CDR3 loop reads CASSPGTSGFIYNEQFF. CDR3 DNA, as far as it was read: TGTGCCAGCAGCCCTGGGACTAGCGGGTTCATATACAATGAG.

The table lists this clone with many counts. A read error may account for a junction end that differs from germline. The CDR3 loop reads CASSQSHVQLTGELFF. The DNA read from the CDR3 is TGCGCCAGCAGCCAAAGCCACGTACAGCTCACCGGGGAG. This chain connects TRBV4-2 to TRBJ2-2; D gene ambiguous. The read comes to an end 3 residues before the CDR3 does, leaving the germline J gene to fill in the end. The germline V gene encodes CDR1 LGHNA and CDR2 YNFKEQ. CDR3 size: 16 residues.

Remarks on this clone: The missing CDR3 end, 3 residues past where the read stops, is filled in from the germline J gene. This chain links TRBV20-1 with TRBJ2-1, with 16 nucleotides matching TRBD2. CDR3 size: 18 residues. J gave up 9 bases and V 0 bases, and 11 bases lay outside the gene matches. The germline CDR1 and CDR2 sequences are DFQATT and SNEGSKA (reference sequence). Partial CDR3 DNA: TGCAGTGCTAGAGATCCGGGACTAGCGGGAGGGCAATACCTTGAG. It specifies CSARDPGLAGGQYLE. The whole CDR3 protein is CSARDPGLAGGQYLEQFF.

This clone was observed at least ten times. The CDR3 end lies 3 residues beyond the end of the read and is filled in from the germline J gene. V usage is TRBV20-1 and J usage is TRBJ2-5, with 11 bases matching TRBD2. The germline CDR1 and CDR2 sequences are DFQATT and SNEGSKA (reference sequence). V dropped 8 bases and J dropped 5; count of bases not matched to a gene: 16. The CDR3 contains 16 residues. The CDR3 bases that were read are TGCAGTCGGGGGGTAGCGGGAGGGCCCCACGAGGAGACC. Its protein is CSRGVAGGPHEET. The entire CDR3 sequence reads CSRGVAGGPHEETQYF.

This clone has ten or more counts. The read ends 3 residues shy of where the CDR3 ends; the end is completed using the germline J gene. This chain links TRBV20-1 with TRBJ2-1; 9 bases are shared with TRBD2. The V gene end was trimmed by 3 bases and the J gene end by 2 bases; junction bases not matched to a gene: 8. Per germline, CDR1 DFQATT and CDR2 SNEGSKA (reference sequence). The CDR3 is made up of 16 amino acids. CDR3 DNA, as far as it was read: TGCAGTGCTAGGCTCGGTCTAGCGGGAACCTACAATGAG. Amino acid sequence: CSARLGLAGTYNE. The CDR3, in full, reads CSARLGLAGTYNEQFF.

The sample holds many counts of this clone. The CDR3 bases that were read are TGCGCCAGCAGCTTGGTAAGGACAGATACG. Translated: CASSLVRTDT. The complete CDR3 sequence is CASSLVRTDTQYF. This chain connects TRBV5-1 to TRBJ2-3, with no clear D. The read ends 3 residues shy of where the CDR3 ends; the end is completed using the germline J gene. Germline lookup yields CDR1 SGHRS and CDR2 YFSETQ. Between the trimmed V and J ends, which lost 0 bases and 3 bases, there was a span of 5 bases. The CDR3 is made up of 13 amino acids.